This T cell receptor beta chain was recovered during a study of technical replicates of blood from a few donors (dated by TCRdb to the late 2010s). Preparation of the library involved the immunoSEQ multiplex PCR assay. TCRdb provides this immuneACCESS table in a form limited to in-frame rearrangements. Some clones are lacking; in checked studies, under half of them reflect an unresolved V gene, and why the rest are absent is not known. In all, the sample holds about 80,000 clones, and around 90% of those were seen once. The leading ten clones occupy approximately 0.4% of the sample. V and J are truncated by 5 bases and 3 bases respectively, leaving an intervening sequence of 2 bases. Taken from cysteine to phenylalanine, the CDR3 has 10 residues. The sequence is cut down to CDR3 DNA, 30 bases in frame from base 1. Taken from the germline V gene, the CDR1 and CDR2 loops are MGHDK and SYGVNS. Note on this clone: The antigen this receptor binds is unknown. Qualities for individual bases were not recorded, and no much larger clone is one base off.

Recombination linked TRBV25-1 to TRBJ2-7; confidence is insufficient to name the D gene. Sequencing was carried out using T cells isolated from PBMCs. This TCR was sampled from a human donor in good health. The base sequence is TGTGCCAGCAGTCACTACGAGCAGTACTTC. Its protein product is CASSHYEQYF.